This is a list of T cell receptor beta chains from one sample in a study of blood T cell repertoires in COVID-19. The table came from immunoSEQ multiplex PCR; TCRdb's copy has only in-frame clones and leaves some out. Of about 62,000 clones listed, roughly 92% are singletons. The specimen sequenced was peripheral blood. The receptors were gathered from a human donor in a cohort sampled during active COVID-19. Each CDR3 is given with its conserved first and last residue. Each record gives: D gene, clone size, V gene, J gene, CDR3 DNA, CDR3 protein. The D gene is left open where the match is weak. The size of a clone is reported for some rows only, either as once, few or many, or as a class for expanded clones.

>TRBD2|NA|TRBV27|TRBJ2-7
TGTGCCAGCAGTTTGGGCGGACTAGCCGAGCAGTACTTC
CASSLGGLAEQYF
>NA|NA|TRBV19|TRBJ1-5
TGTGCCAGTAGTCGCGTCAGGAATCAGCCCCAGCATTTT
CASSRVRNQPQHF
>TRBD2|NA|TRBV2|TRBJ2-3
TGTGCCAGCAGGGATCCTCTAGCGGGGTTCACAGATACGCAGTATTTT
CASRDPLAGFTDTQYF
>NA|NA|TRBV5-4|TRBJ1-1
TGTGCCAGCAGCTCCGCCCGGGATAGAGTCCATTCTGGAGCTTTCTTT
CASSSARDRVHSGAFF
>NA|NA|TRBV6-6|TRBJ2-4
TGTGCCAGCAGTTACTCGAAGGGGCTCTCGAACATTCAGTACTTC
CASSYSKGLSNIQYF
>TRBD2|NA|TRBV4-1|TRBJ2-3
TGCGCCAGCAGCCTGCTCAACAGCGGGAGGGCCCGGAGTACAGATACGCAGTATTTT
CASSLLNSGRARSTDTQYF
>NA|few|TRBV12-5|TRBJ2-2
TGTGCTAGTGGTTTAGGCCGGGACTGGAAAAACACCGGGGAGCTGTTTTTT
CASGLGRDWKNTGELFF
>NA|once|TRBV30|TRBJ1-4
TGTGCCTGGAGTGTGGGGAGTGGGCTTGAAAAACTGTTTTTT
CAWSVGSGLEKLFF
>NA|NA|TRBV18|TRBJ2-3
TGTGCCAGCCTCCCCGGCGAGGGGGGGGTGCCAGATACGCAGTATTTT
CASLPGEGGVPDTQYF
>TRBD1|NA|TRBV7-2|TRBJ1-3
TGTGCCAGCAGCTTAAGTGGGACAGGGGGCGCTGGAAACACCATATATTTT
CASSLSGTGGAGNTIYF
>NA|NA|TRBV4-3|TRBJ2-1
TGCGCCAGCAGCCAGACCCCTGCGCGGAGCTCCTACAATGAGCAGTTCTTC
CASSQTPARSSYNEQFF
>TRBD2|NA|TRBV4-1|TRBJ2-1
TGCGCCAGCAGCCAGGGGCAGGGACTAAATGAGCAGTTCTTC
CASSQGQGLNEQFF
>TRBD1|NA|TRBV25-1|TRBJ2-2
TGTGCCAGCAGTGACTCCCAGGGGGTGGGCGGGGAGCTGTTTTTT
CASSDSQGVGGELFF
>TRBD1|NA|TRBV15|TRBJ1-2
TGTGCCACCAGCAGGGGATCGGACAGGGCCTATGGCTACACCTTC
CATSRGSDRAYGYTF
>NA|NA|TRBV5-6|TRBJ1-3
TGTGCCAGCAGCTGGAACAGGGATAGGGAAAACACCATATATTTT
CASSWNRDRENTIYF
>NA|NA|TRBV11-2|TRBJ2-5
TGTGCCAGCAGACCCAGGGTAGGCTGGGAGACCCAGTACTTC
CASRPRVGWETQYF
>NA|NA|TRBV29-1|TRBJ1-2
TGCAGCGTTGGCCAGGGATACTATGGCTACACCTTC
CSVGQGYYGYTF
>TRBD2|NA|TRBV3-1/TRBV3-2|TRBJ2-3
TGTGCCAGCAGCTCGCTACAGGGACTAGCGGGAGGGGGCACAGATACGCAGTATTTT
CASSSLQGLAGGGTDTQYF
>TRBD1|NA|TRBV11-1|TRBJ2-1
TGTGCCAGCAGCCGGGACAGGGGACCCAATGAGCAGTTCTTC
CASSRDRGPNEQFF
>NA|NA|TRBV9|TRBJ2-3
TGTGCCTGCTATTCGCGCCCAGATACGCAGTATTTT
CACYSRPDTQYF
>NA|NA|TRBV28|TRBJ1-1
TGTGCCACCAACCACGAGGAGGGGATCCCCATGAACACTGAAGCTTTCTTT
CATNHEEGIPMNTEAFF
>TRBD1|NA|TRBV24-1|TRBJ2-1
TGTGCCACCAGTGATCCTCGGGACAGAAATCGCAATGAGCAGTTCTTC
CATSDPRDRNRNEQFF
>NA|NA|TRBV27|TRBJ1-5
TGTGCCAGCAGTGAAGGGACAAGTTATAGCAATCAGCCCCAGCATTTT
CASSEGTSYSNQPQHF
>NA|NA|TRBV7-9|TRBJ2-4
TGTGCCAGCAGCTTGGGGCAGAACATTCAGTACTTC
CASSLGQNIQYF
>TRBD2|NA|TRBV30|TRBJ2-3
TGTGCCTGGAGTGGGAGGACTAGCGGGAGGGCGGCGGATCCTTCGCAGTATTTT
CAWSGRTSGRAADPSQYF
>TRBD2|NA|TRBV6-5|TRBJ2-2
TGTGCCAACTGGGGGGGGGCCGGGGAGCTGTTTTTT
CANWGGAGELFF
>NA|NA|TRBV30|TRBJ1-1
TGTGCCTGGAGTGTATGGGGGGGTCGGGCTGAAGCTTTCTTT
CAWSVWGGRAEAFF
>NA|NA|TRBV12-3/TRBV12-4|TRBJ2-3
TGTGCCAGCAGTTTTTTCGGAGATACGCAGTATTTT
CASSFFGDTQYF
>NA|NA|TRBV5-1|TRBJ2-1
TGCGCCAGCAGCTTGGGCTACCGGTCCAATGAGCAGTTCTTC
CASSLGYRSNEQFF
>TRBD1|NA|TRBV15|TRBJ1-1
TGTGCCACCAGCAGAGAAAGGGGGCGAACTGAAGCTTTCTTT
CATSRERGRTEAFF
>NA|NA|TRBV21-1|TRBJ2-7
TGTGCCAGCAGCACCGGCAGACTTTTCTCCTACGAGCAGTACTTC
CASSTGRLFSYEQYF
>NA|NA|TRBV11-2|TRBJ1-1
TGTGCCAGCAGCCTCCCGGGCGGGGGAATGAACACTGAAGCTTTCTTT
CASSLPGGGMNTEAFF
>NA|NA|TRBV28|TRBJ1-2
TGTGCCAGCAGTTCCGGGGGGGGTAGAGGGGTACCCTATGGCTACACCTTC
CASSSGGGRGVPYGYTF
>TRBD2|NA|TRBV11-1|TRBJ2-7
TGTGCCAGCAGCTTATTGACTAGCGGGGGCAGCTACGAGCAGTACTTC
CASSLLTSGGSYEQYF
>TRBD2|NA|TRBV5-4|TRBJ2-5
TGTGCCAGCAGCCCCTCCGCATTCAGTAGCGGGGGGATAGAGACCCAGTACTTC
CASSPSAFSSGGIETQYF
>TRBD1|NA|TRBV7-3|TRBJ2-2
TGTGCCAGCAGCCCGACAGGGGGAAACACCGGGGAGCTGTTTTTT
CASSPTGGNTGELFF
>NA|NA|TRBV7-2|TRBJ2-2
TGTGCCAGCAGCCCTATTCGACGGGAAAACACCGGGGAGCTGTTTTTT
CASSPIRRENTGELFF
>NA|once|TRBV19|TRBJ1-3
TGTGCCAGTAGTCCTATGAGCCCTGGAAACACCATATATTTT
CASSPMSPGNTIYF
>NA|NA|TRBV4-1|TRBJ2-3
TGCGCCAGCAGCCCGCGTGTAACGGGCACAGATACGCAGTATTTT
CASSPRVTGTDTQYF
>TRBD2|NA|TRBV7-2|TRBJ2-1
TGTGCCAGCAGCTTGTTTGGGCGGGAGGCGTACAATGAGCAGTTCTTC
CASSLFGREAYNEQFF
>TRBD2|once|TRBV19|TRBJ2-7
TGTGCCAGTAGTCATTGGGGAGCGGGAGGGCGGAGAGAGCAGTACTTC
CASSHWGAGGRREQYF
>TRBD1|NA|TRBV15|TRBJ1-4
TGTGCCACCAGCAGAGAAGGGACAGGCCAGGAAAAACTGTTTTTT
CATSREGTGQEKLFF
>TRBD1|NA|TRBV4-3|TRBJ1-5
TGCGCCAGCAGCGCGGGGACAGGGGGAGATCAGCCCCAGCATTTT
CASSAGTGGDQPQHF
>TRBD1|NA|TRBV7-2|TRBJ1-2
TGTGCCAGCAGCTTAGCTCGGGACAGCCTAGACGCCTATGGCTACACCTTC
CASSLARDSLDAYGYTF
>TRBD2|NA|TRBV4-3|TRBJ2-1
TGCGCCAGCAGCCAAAAACTAGCGCCCCGTACTTTGAGCTCCTACAATGAGCAGTTCTTC
CASSQKLAPRTLSSYNEQFF
>TRBD2|NA|TRBV7-9|TRBJ2-3
TGTGCCAGCAGCGAGAGCGGGGGGGGCACAGATACGCAGTATTTT
CASSESGGGTDTQYF
>NA|NA|TRBV7-2|TRBJ1-2
TGTGCCAGCAGCTCGCCCGAGAATGGCTATGGCTACACCTTC
CASSSPENGYGYTF
>TRBD2|NA|TRBV24-1|TRBJ2-2
TGTGCCACCAGTGAGACGAGACTAGCGTTGAACACCGGGGAGCTGTTTTTT
CATSETRLALNTGELFF
>TRBD1|NA|TRBV18|TRBJ2-1
TGTGCCAGCTCTCCCGACAGGGGATCCTACAATGAGCAGTTCTTC
CASSPDRGSYNEQFF
>NA|NA|TRBV6-6|TRBJ2-6
TGTGCCAGCAGTCCCCCTGAGAATAGGGCCAACGTCCTGACTTTC
CASSPPENRANVLTF
>NA|NA|TRBV21-1|TRBJ2-1
TGTGCCAGGATCCGCCGGGACAGGGCCTCCAATGAGCAGTTCTTC
CARIRRDRASNEQFF
>TRBD1|NA|TRBV11-2|TRBJ1-3
TGTGCCAGCAGCTCATTGACAGGGCGGGGAAACACCATATATTTT
CASSSLTGRGNTIYF
>TRBD1|once|TRBV18|TRBJ2-7
TGTGCCAGCTCACCGGACAGGGTGAACGAGCAGTACTTC
CASSPDRVNEQYF
>TRBD1|NA|TRBV5-1|TRBJ1-3
TGCGCCAGCAGCGCCACCGGGACAGGGCGCTCTGGAAACACCATATATTTT
CASSATGTGRSGNTIYF
>NA|NA|TRBV14|TRBJ2-7
TGTGCCAGCAGCAGAGGGGGTTTTGTATACGAGCAGTACTTC
CASSRGGFVYEQYF